Listed below are T cell receptor beta chains from one sample, sequenced in a study of CD8+CD57+ T cells in acquired aplastic anemia. A single record per CDR3 protein comes from TCRdb applying MiXCR to the reads. The sample records more than 100,000 distinct CDR3 sequences, less than 45% being singletons. Sequences were obtained from sorted CD4+, CD8+, or CD8+CD57+ T cells (not recorded which) from PBMCs. All receptors derive from a human donor in good health, serving as a control. The CDR3 runs from the conserved cysteine through the conserved F or W.

TRBV20-1,CSAPGQFYEQYF
TRBV18,CASSPTGRTSQETQYF
TRBV14,CASSQELGPDSTDTQYF
TRBV10-1,CASSGQHNSPLHF
TRBV5-5,CASSLSGTGIYGYTF
TRBV6-1,CASLGQGETDTQYF
TRBV29-1,CSVRGQGYTEAFF
TRBV20-1,CSAERQGGTEAFF
TRBV9,CASSVHPSGGSRNGTQYF
TRBV19,CASSAGGGGNQPQHF
TRBV7-9,CASSVNAHTEAFF
TRBV3-1,CASSQNRVTGELFF
TRBV7-2,CASSLRVGQETQYF
TRBV18,CASSQGFGGSETQYF
TRBV29-1,CSADRQGPNTEAFF
TRBV24-1,CATGTRQGRSPYEQYF
TRBV2,CASSEATRGTDTQYF
TRBV20-1,CSALKSTGTSYYEQYF
TRBV5-1,CASSSGTGGAETQYF
TRBV20-1,CSAPDRGRGEKLFF
TRBV15,CATSRGNREGNGYTF
TRBV7-2,CASSRGTGRIETQYF
TRBV5-4,CASSLPDRNTEAFF
TRBV25-1,CASSVEGGESYKQYF
TRBV7-2,CASSTSTGGSYEQYF
TRBV7-9,CASSSADTQYF
TRBV7-9,CASSFPGSTDTQYF
TRBV6-1,CASSEASAGGTQYF
TRBV20-1,CSARGQERGGWYGYTF
TRBV5-5,CASSLEGMNYGYTF
TRBV24-1,CATSDGAGGFVNEQFF
TRBV5-1,CASSFRGQTEAFF
TRBV19,CASTVSSTNTEAFF
TRBV6-2/TRBV6-3,CASSYSTWDYLLEQYF
TRBV7-2,CASSLQFSGHTEAFF
TRBV27,CASSALGTSPETQYF
TRBV5-6,CASSLSTGVKYGYTF
TRBV6-1,CASGWEAFF
TRBV10-2,CASRIAEGGTEAFF